The 4 T cell receptor beta chains presented below share a single source sample, sequenced in a study of blood T cells in healthy people across ages. Primers used in a second PCR of roughly 7 to 11 cycles were a sample-barcoded 5' primer and a J-beta primer mix. TCRdb re-analysed the 5' RACE reads in MiXCR, keeping a single row per CDR3 protein. Among about 1.4 million distinct CDR3 sequences listed, approximately 59% were seen once. Sequencing input: blood. These receptors all stem from a man aged 18 to 30 in good health.

V gene TRBV5-1 combines with J gene TRBJ1-2; D not certain. This CDR3 has 12 amino acids. Between the trimmed V and J ends, which lost 3 bases and 1 base, there was a span of 4 bases. Per germline, CDR1 SGHRS and CDR2 YFSETQ. CDR3 in amino acids: CASSWSNYGYTF. CDR3 coding DNA: TGCGCCAGCAGCTGGAGTAACTATGGCTACACCTTC.

A few counts support this clonotype. The J gene is TRBJ1-5, the V gene TRBV20-1; 9 nucleotides match TRBD1. The CDR3 runs to 13 residues. J was trimmed by 5 bases and V by 4 bases; bases with no gene match: 3. Germline V gene sequence: CDR1 DFQATT, CDR2 SNEGSKA (reference sequence). The DNA for the CDR3 is TGCAGTGCTACAAGACAGGGGGATCAGCCCCAGCATTTT. It is translated as CSATRQGDQPQHF.

Comments on this clonotype: At one of its ends the junction is not consistent with the germline gene, which may arise from a read error. CDR3 DNA: TGTGCCAGCAGCCAAGATCTTGGGACAGGGGTCCCCTCTTACAATGATCAGTTCTTC. It is translated as CASSQDLGTGVPSYNDQFF. This chain uses TRBV3-1 with TRBJ2-1; 10 nucleotides align to TRBD1. CDR3 length: 19 amino acids. Germline CDR1 is LGHDT and CDR2 is YNNKEL (reference sequence).

This CDR3 reads CASSLSWVQETQYF. For the CDR3, the DNA is TGTGCCAGCAGTTTAAGTTGGGTCCAAGAGACCCAGTACTTC. V and J are TRBV27 and TRBJ2-5; no firm D call. Germline V gives CDR1 MNHEY, CDR2 SMNVEV (reference sequence). V dropped 2 bases and J dropped 1 base, with 8 bases sitting between them. The CDR3 sequence is 14 residues long.